This TCR beta chain comes out of a study of PD-L1 blockade in urothelial cancer. Study-wide background: Patients commenced intravenous atezolizumab, 1,200 mg every 3 weeks, in 2014. Each participant's history included 0 to 3 prior chemotherapy regimens. General study results and limits: Greater 3-week expansion of tumor-associated blood clones was recorded for durable-benefit patients.

The V gene lost 7 bases and the J gene lost 1 base, with 10 bases spanning the gap. Germline assignment: CDR1 LNHDA and CDR2 SQIVND (reference sequence). The CDR3 length is 13 residues. As for time point: peripheral blood 6 weeks after treatment start. A total of 1 to 8 samples per patient were collected pretreatment and on-treatment. Data came from immunoSEQ multiplex PCR; TCRdb stores just in-frame clones and leaves some out. The sample lists roughly 110,000 clones, approximately 90% occurring once. As regards this clone: The antigen is undetermined.

The material sequenced was PBMCs, taken around atezolizumab (anti-PD-L1) treatment. The chain recombines TRBV19 with TRBJ1-2, with D possibly being TRBD1 (6 bases). This clonotype originated in a man in his 60s with urothelial cancer. The CDR3 DNA reads TGTGCCAGTATCGGACAGAATAACTATGGCTACACCTTC. Translated: CASIGQNNYGYTF.